Listed below are T cell receptor beta chains from one sample, sequenced in a study of cytomegalovirus exposure and HLA in healthy donors. Produced via immunoSEQ multiplex PCR; TCRdb's table is partial and in-frame only. The data contain about 140,000 clones, around 73% of them singletons. The specimen was PBMCs. The receptors were sampled from a female donor in good health and CMV-seronegative. Each CDR3 is given with its conserved first and last residue.

TRBV4-2	TRBJ2-2	CASSQETQGGELFF
TRBV7-8	TRBJ1-4	CASSFPGQDNEKLFF
TRBV28	TRBJ2-5	CASSLSNFQETQYF
TRBV6-6	TRBJ2-7	CASSYETGGYEQYF
TRBV9	-	CASSVDSGGSTYEQYF
TRBV19	TRBJ2-6	CASSMGQASGANVLTF
TRBV2	TRBJ2-7	CASSVLAGGPTKAYEQYF
TRBV19	TRBJ2-7	CASSILAGNHEQYF
TRBV12-2	TRBJ2-2	CASRSEGHLLGTGELFF
TRBV5-4	TRBJ2-1	CASGQDYNEQFF
TRBV6-4	TRBJ2-2	CASRGQGDTGELFF
TRBV27	-	CASRGRTGGSDEQYF
TRBV5-6	TRBJ2-5	CASSPLEEKKETQYF
TRBV7-8	TRBJ2-5	CASSFRTGGGETQYF
TRBV5-1	TRBJ1-3	CASRRQDTIYF
TRBV7-9	TRBJ1-2	CASSLQGLPHYGYTF
TRBV29-1	TRBJ1-1	CSAGDRNTEAFF
TRBV15	TRBJ1-1	CATSRDLGGTEAFF
TRBV11-2	TRBJ1-2	CASSPEGDGYTF
TRBV7-2	TRBJ1-4	CASSPGQGGEKLFF
TRBV5-1	TRBJ2-7	CASSDTIRDSHFEQYF
TRBV6-5	TRBJ1-1	CASRDQGTEAFF
TRBV19	TRBJ1-5	CASGPRQENQPQHF
TRBV7-2	TRBJ1-2	CASSFSLDSYGYTF
TRBV5-6	TRBJ1-1	CASSLGDRGLNTEAFF
TRBV6-1	TRBJ1-3	CASSPGLSDGNTIYF
TRBV5-8	TRBJ2-6	CASNHGAGQRSGANVLTF
TRBV7-9	TRBJ1-1	CASSPRDRDVTEAFF
TRBV10-2	TRBJ2-1	CASMERLASSNEQFF
TRBV10-3	TRBJ2-1	CAISEPTSGRAGEQFF
TRBV6-1	TRBJ1-2	CASGGQGISNYGYTF